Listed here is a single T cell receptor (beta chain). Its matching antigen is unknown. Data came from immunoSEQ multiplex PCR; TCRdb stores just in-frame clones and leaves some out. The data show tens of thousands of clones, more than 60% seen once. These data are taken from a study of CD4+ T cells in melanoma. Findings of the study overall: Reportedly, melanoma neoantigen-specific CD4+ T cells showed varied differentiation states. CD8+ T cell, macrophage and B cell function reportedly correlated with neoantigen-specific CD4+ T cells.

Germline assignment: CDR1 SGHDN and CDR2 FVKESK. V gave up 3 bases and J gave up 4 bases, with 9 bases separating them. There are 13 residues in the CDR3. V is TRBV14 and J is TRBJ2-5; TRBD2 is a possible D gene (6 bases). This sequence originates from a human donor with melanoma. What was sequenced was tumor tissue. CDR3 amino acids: CASSQGTAETQYF. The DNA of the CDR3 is TGTGCCAGCAGCCAGGGGACTGCAGAGACCCAGTACTTC. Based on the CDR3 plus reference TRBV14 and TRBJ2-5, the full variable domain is EAGVTQFPSHSVIEKGQTVTLRCDPISGHDNLYWYRRVMGKEIKFLLHFVKESKQDESGMPNNRFLAERTGGTYSTLKVQPAELEDSGVYFCASSQGTAETQYFGPGTRLLVL.